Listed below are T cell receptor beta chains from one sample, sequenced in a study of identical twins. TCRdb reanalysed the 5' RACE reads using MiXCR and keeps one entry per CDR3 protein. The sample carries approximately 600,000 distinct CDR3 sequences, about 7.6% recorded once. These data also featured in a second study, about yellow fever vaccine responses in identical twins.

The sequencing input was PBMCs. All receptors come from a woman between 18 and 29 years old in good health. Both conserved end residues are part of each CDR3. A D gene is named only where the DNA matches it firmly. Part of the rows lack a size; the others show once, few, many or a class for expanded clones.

TGTGCCAGCAGCCCGAGGACAGGGCTCTATGGCTACACCTTC	CASSPRTGLYGYTF	TRBD1	14	TRBV14	TRBJ1-2	NA
TGCAGTGCTAGTTATCCAAGGGCCGTCGGAACCTACGAGCAGTACTTC	CSASYPRAVGTYEQYF	NA	16	TRBV20-1	TRBJ2-7	few
TGTGCCAGCAGCCCCGGGGGGTTCGAGATTGAAAAACTGTTTTTT	CASSPGGFEIEKLFF	NA	15	TRBV27	TRBJ1-4	many
TGCAGTGCTAGACAGGGGACAGGGAGGGGGGAGACCCAGTACTTC	CSARQGTGRGETQYF	TRBD1	15	TRBV20-1	TRBJ2-5	NA
TGTGCCAGCAGTGAAGCGACTTACGAGCAGTACTTC	CASSEATYEQYF	NA	12	TRBV2	TRBJ2-7	NA
TGCGCCAGCAGCGTTTTACAGATTACCGGGGAGCTGTTTTTT	CASSVLQITGELFF	NA	14	TRBV5-1	TRBJ2-2	few
TGCAGTGCTCCTCGGGACAGGGTTTCAGGCTACACCTTC	CSAPRDRVSGYTF	TRBD1	13	TRBV20-1	TRBJ1-2	many
TGCAGTGCAACTACCGGGACAGTGAGGTCTAGCACAGATACGCAGTATTTT	CSATTGTVRSSTDTQYF	TRBD1	17	TRBV20-1	TRBJ2-3	few
TGTGCCAGCAGTTTATCCGAAGAAAAGGGGTACAATGAGCAGTTCTTC	CASSLSEEKGYNEQFF	NA	16	TRBV27	TRBJ2-1	few
TGTGCCAGCAGTTCCGGGACAGCGAACACTGAAGCTTTCTTT	CASSSGTANTEAFF	TRBD1	14	TRBV12-3/TRBV12-4	TRBJ1-1	many
TGCGCCAGCACCGAGACAGATAATTCACCCCTCCACTTT	CASTETDNSPLHF	NA	13	TRBV5-1	TRBJ1-6	many
TGTGCCAGCAGTGATCGTAGGGGGGCGAGGGAGACCCAGTACTTC	CASSDRRGARETQYF	NA	15	TRBV6-1	TRBJ2-5	many
TGTGCCAGCAGCGTAGAGGCTAGCGGGAGGGTTGGTGAGCAGTTCTTC	CASSVEASGRVGEQFF	TRBD2	16	TRBV9	TRBJ2-1	NA
TGTGCCAGCAGCAGCGGGACAGCGAACCAAGAGACCCAGTACTTC	CASSSGTANQETQYF	NA	15	TRBV6-1	TRBJ2-5	NA
TGTGCCAGCAAAGAATGGCAGGGAATCACCGGGGAGCTGTTTTTT	CASKEWQGITGELFF	NA	15	TRBV27	TRBJ2-2	NA
TGCAGTGCGACAACAGGAACTGAAGCTTTCTTT	CSATTGTEAFF	NA	11	TRBV20-1	TRBJ1-1	NA
TGTGCCAGCAGTGACTCTGCGGGAGGGGTACATGAGCAGTTCTTC	CASSDSAGGVHEQFF	TRBD2	15	TRBV6-4	TRBJ2-1	few
TGCGCCAGCAGCCAAGAAGCTAGCGGGAGGGCGGAGCTGTTTTTT	CASSQEASGRAELFF	TRBD2	15	TRBV4-1	TRBJ2-2	many
TGCAGTGCTGACCCTGGGACCTATAATTCACCCCTCCACTTT	CSADPGTYNSPLHF	NA	14	TRBV20-1	TRBJ1-6	few
TGTGCCAGCAGCCAAGTTAGGCATGAGCAGTTCTTC	CASSQVRHEQFF	NA	12	TRBV3-1	TRBJ2-1	few
TGCAGTGCTAGAGACTTCCGGGACAGGAAGGGCCTTGGGATGGCCCATGAGCAGTTCTTC	CSARDFRDRKGLGMAHEQFF	TRBD1	20	TRBV20-1	TRBJ2-1	NA
TGTGCCAGCAAAAGCACGGGTATCGGTGGCTACACCTTC	CASKSTGIGGYTF	NA	13	TRBV27	TRBJ1-2	many
TGTGCCAGCAGCCAGGATCGAAAGACCCAGTACTTC	CASSQDRKTQYF	NA	12	TRBV3-1	TRBJ2-5	many
TGTGCCAGCAGTTTAGCGCGTGTAGCGGGAAGGCCTCTTCAAGAGACCCAGTACTTC	CASSLARVAGRPLQETQYF	TRBD2	19	TRBV12-3/TRBV12-4	TRBJ2-5	NA
TGTGCCATCAGTGAGAAGGGATCTCAGGTCTTATCAGGAAACACCATATATTTT	CAISEKGSQVLSGNTIYF	NA	18	TRBV10-3	TRBJ1-3	few
TGCAGTGCCATACAGGGTACGAACACTGAAGCTTTCTTT	CSAIQGTNTEAFF	NA	13	TRBV20-1	TRBJ1-1	many
TGTGCCAGCAGTGTTTGGACGGGTGAAGCTTTCTTT	CASSVWTGEAFF	NA	12	TRBV25-1	TRBJ1-1	NA
TGCGCCAGCAGCTTGGGCCTAGCGGAGATCTACAATGAGCAGTTCTTC	CASSLGLAEIYNEQFF	TRBD2	16	TRBV5-1	TRBJ2-1	many
TGCGCCAGCAGCTTGGAATTATCGGGGGGTAGGGACAATGAGCAGTTCTTC	CASSLELSGGRDNEQFF	TRBD2	17	TRBV5-1	TRBJ2-1	NA
TGCGCCAGCACCCCGGGACAGTCCTACGAGCAGTACTTC	CASTPGQSYEQYF	TRBD1	13	TRBV5-1	TRBJ2-7	many
TGCAGTGCGACACCGGCCTCCTACGAGCAGTACTTC	CSATPASYEQYF	NA	12	TRBV20-1	TRBJ2-7	NA
TGTGCCAGCAGCCAAGATGTGGCACAGGGTGAGCAGTTCTTC	CASSQDVAQGEQFF	NA	14	TRBV3-1	TRBJ2-1	many
TGTGCCAGCAGTTTCGGGACTAGCGGGGGGGCCCCAGATACGCAGTATTTT	CASSFGTSGGAPDTQYF	TRBD2	17	TRBV12-3/TRBV12-4	TRBJ2-3	few
TGTGCCAGCAGTGAATCTGGCGAGGGGGCTCAGCCCCAGCATTTT	CASSESGEGAQPQHF	TRBD1	15	TRBV6-1	TRBJ1-5	NA
TGTGCCAGCAGGCGGGGCGCCTCGGGGGAGCTGTTTTTT	CASRRGASGELFF	NA	13	TRBV27	TRBJ2-2	few
TGTGCCAGCAGCGCTCGTGTACAGGGGGCGAGCACCGGGGAGCTGTTTTTT	CASSARVQGASTGELFF	TRBD1	17	TRBV7-8	TRBJ2-2	many
TGCAGTGCTAGGTCTGGTCAGCGGAGAACAGATACGCAGTATTTT	CSARSGQRRTDTQYF	NA	15	TRBV20-1	TRBJ2-3	few
TGTGCCAGCAGCTCGAGCGGGGGGCAAATCGATACGCAGTATTTT	CASSSSGGQIDTQYF	TRBD2	15	TRBV28	TRBJ2-3	few
TGCGCCAGCAGCCAGAGAAACATCAATGAGCAGTTCTTC	CASSQRNINEQFF	NA	13	TRBV4-1	TRBJ2-1	many
TGTGCCAGCAGCGGGCGACAGAAGAATTCACCCCTCCACTTT	CASSGRQKNSPLHF	NA	14	TRBV7-9	TRBJ1-6	many
TGTGCCAGCAGTGAACAGAGCTCCTACGAGCAGTACTTC	CASSEQSSYEQYF	NA	13	TRBV2	TRBJ2-7	NA
TGCAGCGTTGGTGTTGGGGGGCCGGACACCATATATTTT	CSVGVGGPDTIYF	NA	13	TRBV29-1	TRBJ1-3	few
TGTGCCAGCAGTTTTGTTCAGGGCTTAAGCTCCTACAATGAGCAGTTCTTC	CASSFVQGLSSYNEQFF	NA	17	TRBV28	TRBJ2-1	NA